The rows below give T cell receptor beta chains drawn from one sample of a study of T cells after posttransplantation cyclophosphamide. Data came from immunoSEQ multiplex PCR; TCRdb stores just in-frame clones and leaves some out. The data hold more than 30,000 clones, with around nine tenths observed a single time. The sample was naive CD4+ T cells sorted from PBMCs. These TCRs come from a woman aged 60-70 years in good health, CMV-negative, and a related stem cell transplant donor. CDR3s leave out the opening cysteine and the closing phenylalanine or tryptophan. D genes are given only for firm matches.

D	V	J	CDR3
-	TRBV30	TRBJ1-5	AWSPNQYQPQH
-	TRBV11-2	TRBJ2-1	ASSEGLYNEQF
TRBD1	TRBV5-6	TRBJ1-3	ASSEPGTGAGGTIY
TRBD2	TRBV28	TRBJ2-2	ASSLGGSNTGELF
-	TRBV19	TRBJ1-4	ASSIVATNEKLF
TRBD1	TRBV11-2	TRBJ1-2	ASSIPGTATYGYT
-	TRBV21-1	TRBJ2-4	ASSKARGPGNIQY
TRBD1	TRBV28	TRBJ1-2	ASSQNRGREGGYT
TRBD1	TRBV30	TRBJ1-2	AWKWGDRGEIGGYT
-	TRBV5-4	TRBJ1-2	ASSPLSWGPRLGYT
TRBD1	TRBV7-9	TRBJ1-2	ASSSSGGANYGYT
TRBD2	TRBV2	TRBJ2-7	ASSGTSGMTYEQY
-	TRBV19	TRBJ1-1	AGKKESEAF
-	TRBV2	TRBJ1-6	ASSEAFMNSPLH
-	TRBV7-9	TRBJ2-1	ASSRIGAAINSYNEQF
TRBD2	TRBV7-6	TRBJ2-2	ASSATSGTANTGELF
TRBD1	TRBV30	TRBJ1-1	AWSPLGQMNTEAF
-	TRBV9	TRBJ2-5	ASSPSLQETQY
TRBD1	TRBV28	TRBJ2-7	ASRDRVYEQY